This T cell receptor (beta chain) originates from a study of blood T cell repertoires in COVID-19. The table came from immunoSEQ multiplex PCR; TCRdb's copy has only in-frame clones and leaves some out. The sample includes a few hundred thousand clones, roughly 88% of them seen just once. V lost 4 bases to trimming and J lost 6 bases, with 15 bases between them. Germline values: CDR1 ENHRY, CDR2 SYGVKD. CDR3 length: 14 residues. The sequenced sample consisted of peripheral blood. V and J are TRBV10-3 and TRBJ1-2; a weak D match, TRBD1 (6 bases). The clonotype originates from a man aged 30 to 45 who had recovered from COVID-19. The DNA for the CDR3 is TGTGCCATCAGTGGAAACGGACAGTCCGATGGCTACACCTTC. Its translation: CAISGNGQSDGYTF.